The clone carrying this T cell receptor (beta chain) was counted a few times. What it recognizes is unknown. The sample comes from a study of CD8+CD57+ T cells in acquired aplastic anemia. Study-wide results and limits: Patients and controls shared twenty-nine CD8+ CDR3 sequences.

Researchers used genomic DNA as the template to profile TCR beta VDJ and CDR3. TCRdb re-called the reads through MiXCR, storing one row per CDR3 protein. The sample records about 160,000 distinct CDR3 sequences, 71% being singletons. CD8+CD57+ cell expansion had been shown by flow cytometry in patients chosen for sequencing. Severe acquired aplastic anemia was present in all patients. There was no therapy given to any patient before the blood sampling took place. V trimming: 3 bases; J trimming: 5 bases; junction bases outside the gene matches: 3. The germline CDR1 and CDR2 sequences are DFQATT and SNEGSKA (reference sequence). The CDR3 spans 14 residues.

Sequencing was carried out using sorted CD4+, CD8+, or CD8+CD57+ T cells (not recorded which) from PBMCs. The rearrangement uses TRBV20-1 and TRBJ2-1, with 11 bases that match TRBD2. The sequence was collected from a human donor with aplastic anemia. In DNA form, the CDR3 reads TGCAGTGCTAGGGCTAGCGGGAGGAACAATGAGCAGTTCTTC. Translated: CSARASGRNNEQFF.